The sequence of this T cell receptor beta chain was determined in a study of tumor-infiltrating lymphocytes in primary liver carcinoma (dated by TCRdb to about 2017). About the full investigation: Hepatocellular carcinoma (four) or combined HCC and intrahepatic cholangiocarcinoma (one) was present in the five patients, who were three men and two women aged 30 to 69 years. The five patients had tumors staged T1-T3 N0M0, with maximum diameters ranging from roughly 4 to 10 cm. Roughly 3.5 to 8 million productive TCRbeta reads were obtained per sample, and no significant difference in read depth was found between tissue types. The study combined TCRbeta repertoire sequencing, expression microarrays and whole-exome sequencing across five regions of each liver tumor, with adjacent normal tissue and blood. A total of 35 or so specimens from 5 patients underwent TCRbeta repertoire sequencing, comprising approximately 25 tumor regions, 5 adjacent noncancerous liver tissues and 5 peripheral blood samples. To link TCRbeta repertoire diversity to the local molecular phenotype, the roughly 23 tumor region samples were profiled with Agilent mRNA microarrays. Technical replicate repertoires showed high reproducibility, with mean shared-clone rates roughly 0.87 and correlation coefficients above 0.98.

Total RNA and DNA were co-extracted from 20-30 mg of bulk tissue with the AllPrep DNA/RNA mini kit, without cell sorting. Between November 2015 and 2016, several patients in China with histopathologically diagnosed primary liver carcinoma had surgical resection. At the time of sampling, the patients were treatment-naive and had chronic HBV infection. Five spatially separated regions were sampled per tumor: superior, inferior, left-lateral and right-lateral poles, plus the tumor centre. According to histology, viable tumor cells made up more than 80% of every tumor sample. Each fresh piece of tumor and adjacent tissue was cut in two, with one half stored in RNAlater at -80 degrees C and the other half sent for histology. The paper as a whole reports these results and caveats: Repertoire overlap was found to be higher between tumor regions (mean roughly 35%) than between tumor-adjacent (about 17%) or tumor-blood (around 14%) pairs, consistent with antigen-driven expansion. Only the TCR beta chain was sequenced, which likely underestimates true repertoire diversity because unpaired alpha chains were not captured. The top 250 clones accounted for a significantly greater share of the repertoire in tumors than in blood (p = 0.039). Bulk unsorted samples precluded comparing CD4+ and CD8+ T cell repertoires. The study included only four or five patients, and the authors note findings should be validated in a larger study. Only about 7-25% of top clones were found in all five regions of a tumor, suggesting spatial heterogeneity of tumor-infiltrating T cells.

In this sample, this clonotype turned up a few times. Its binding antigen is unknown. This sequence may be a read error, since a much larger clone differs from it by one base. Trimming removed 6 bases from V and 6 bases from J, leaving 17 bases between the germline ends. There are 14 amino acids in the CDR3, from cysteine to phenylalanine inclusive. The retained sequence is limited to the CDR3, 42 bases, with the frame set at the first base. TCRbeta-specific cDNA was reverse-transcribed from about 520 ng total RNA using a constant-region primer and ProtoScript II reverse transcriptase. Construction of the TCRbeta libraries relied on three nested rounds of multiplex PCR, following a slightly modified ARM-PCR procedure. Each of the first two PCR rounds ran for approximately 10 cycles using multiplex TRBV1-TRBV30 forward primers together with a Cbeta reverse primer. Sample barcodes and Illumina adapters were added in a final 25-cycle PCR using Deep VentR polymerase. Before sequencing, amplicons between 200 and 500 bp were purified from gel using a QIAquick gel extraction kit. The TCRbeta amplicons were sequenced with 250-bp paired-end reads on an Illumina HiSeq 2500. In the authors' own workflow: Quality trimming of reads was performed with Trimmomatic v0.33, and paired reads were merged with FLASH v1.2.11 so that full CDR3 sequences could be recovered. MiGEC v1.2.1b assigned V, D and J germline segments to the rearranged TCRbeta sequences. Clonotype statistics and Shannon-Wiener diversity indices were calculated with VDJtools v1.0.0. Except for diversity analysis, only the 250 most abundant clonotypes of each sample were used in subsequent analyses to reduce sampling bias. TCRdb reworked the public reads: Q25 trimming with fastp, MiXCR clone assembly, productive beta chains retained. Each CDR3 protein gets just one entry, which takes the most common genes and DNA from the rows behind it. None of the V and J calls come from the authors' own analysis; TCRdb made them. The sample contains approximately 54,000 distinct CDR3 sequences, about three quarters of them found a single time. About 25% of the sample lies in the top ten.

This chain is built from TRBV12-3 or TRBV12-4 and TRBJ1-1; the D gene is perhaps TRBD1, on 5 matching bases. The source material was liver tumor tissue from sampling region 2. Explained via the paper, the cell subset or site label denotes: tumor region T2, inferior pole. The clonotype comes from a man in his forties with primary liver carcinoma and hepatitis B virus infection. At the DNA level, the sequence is TGTGCCAGCAGGCCCCGGCTGGGGGACCCTGAAGCTTTCTTT. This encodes CASRPRLGDPEAFF.